Below are 24 T cell receptor beta chains sequenced from a single sample in a study of molecular identifiers for immune sequencing clone quantification listed by TCRdb under 2018. The protocol used for the library was PCR. The sequencer listed for this sample is Illumina HiSeq 4000. TCRdb redid the processing of the public reads, applying fastp at Q25 and MiXCR, and retained in-frame beta chains. Here each entry gathers all rows of one CDR3 protein and keeps the most common genes and DNA. The sample contains tens of thousands of distinct CDR3 sequences, 15% to 20% of them found a single time. Under 1.4% of the sample is in the top ten clones. Sequenced material: naive CD8+ T cells from blood, with Jurkat cell RNA spiked in. Reading the label with the study, this specimen's cell subset or site is: FACS-sorted CD8+CD4-CCR7+CD45RA+ naive T cells. The receptors derive from a human donor in good health. Some libraries in this study had Jurkat cell RNA spiked in.

The rearrangement joins TRBV10-3 to TRBJ2-7, with D perhaps TRBD1 or TRBD2 (6 bases each). The CDR3 is made up of 13 amino acids. Deletions cut 2 bases from V and 7 bases from J, with 12 bases between. Germline CDR1 ENHRY, CDR2 SYGVKD. This CDR3 is CAISEPGAGEQYF. The CDR3, as DNA: TGTGCCATCAGTGAGCCGGGGGCTGGTGAGCAGTACTTC.

This clonotype appeared a few times. A single base separates this from a much larger clone, so it may be a read error. The chain carries TRBV11-2 and TRBJ2-1; D may be TRBD2 (6 bases). This CDR3 has 11 amino acids. V was pared by 6 bases and J by 7 bases, with 7 bases between. The germline CDR1 and CDR2 sequences are SGHAT and FQNNGV. The CDR3 DNA follows: TGTGCCAGCAGACGGGGGAATGAGCAGTTCTTC. Amino acids: CASRRGNEQFF. The variable domain in full, with the rest retrieved from reference TRBV11-2 and TRBJ2-1, is EAGVAQSPRYKIIEKRQSVAFWCNPISGHATLYWYQQILGQGPKLLIQFQNNGVVDDSQLPKDRFSAERLKGVDSTLKIQPAKLEDSAVYLCASRRGNEQFFGPGTRLTVL.

On this clonotype itself: Germline is not matched at one junction end, which may reflect a read error. The chain joins TRBV6-2 or TRBV6-3 to TRBJ1-3; 7 bases line up with TRBD1. The CDR3 is made up of 15 amino acids. CDR1 MNHEY and CDR2 SVGEGT come from the germline V gene. CDR3 in amino acids: CASSPSTGTGSTIYF. CDR3 sequence (DNA): TGTGCCAGCAGTCCATCGACAGGGACTGGAAGCACCATATATTTT.

On this clonotype: This may be a read error: a much more frequent sequence differs by one nucleotide. This CDR3 fails to terminate in the conserved phenylalanine or tryptophan, so it likely reflects a read error. The chain uses TRBV28 and TRBJ2-7; 11 bases align to TRBD2. Germline CDR1 reads MDHEN; CDR2 reads SYDVKM. With 2 bases clipped from V and 3 bases from J, the junction kept 9 bases outside the gene matches. This CDR3 contains 17 residues. CDR3 residues: CASSLAHTSGSYYEQYS. CDR3 nucleotides: TGTGCCAGCAGTTTAGCCCACACTAGCGGGAGTTACTACGAGCAGTACTCC.

This clonotype was counted many times. The rearrangement joins TRBV6-4 to TRBJ1-1; the match to TRBD1 covers 7 bases. The germline V gene encodes CDR1 MRHNA and CDR2 SNTAGT. Trimming at V came to 6 bases and at J to 6 bases, leaving 7 bases not matched to a gene. This CDR3 region has 13 residues. The CDR3 DNA reads TGTGCCAGCAGGGAGGGGACAGCTTCTGAAGCTTTCTTT. Protein product: CASREGTASEAFF.

This clonotype was seen at least ten times. The rearrangement joins TRBV9 to TRBJ2-7; D may be TRBD1 (6 bases). Per germline, CDR1 SGDLS and CDR2 YYNGEE. V lost 5 bases and J 2 bases, leaving 17 bases between the germline ends. The CDR3 spans 15 residues. This CDR3 is CASSPGTFNPYEQYF. The CDR3 coding sequence is TGTGCCAGCAGTCCCGGGACATTCAACCCCTACGAGCAGTACTTC.

This clonotype appeared many times. The J gene is TRBJ2-3, the V gene TRBV5-6; 7 bases are a match to TRBD1. V trimming: 5 bases; J trimming: 0 bases; junction bases outside the gene matches: 6. CDR1 is SGHDT and CDR2 is YYEEEE in the germline V gene. This CDR3 is built from 15 residues. The CDR3 DNA reads as TGTGCCAGCAGGACCGGGACAGCTAGCACAGATACGCAGTATTTT. It encodes CASRTGTASTDTQYF.

This clonotype showed up many times. The V and J genes are TRBV27 and TRBJ2-3; 8 positions match TRBD2. Per the germline V gene, CDR1 is MNHEY and CDR2 is SMNVEV (reference sequence). The CDR3 contains 14 residues. The V gene end was trimmed by 5 bases and the J gene end by 1 base; junction bases not matched to a gene: 2. The chain's CDR3 is CASSMTSGTDTQYF. DNA for the CDR3: TGTGCCAGCAGTATGACTAGCGGCACAGATACGCAGTATTTT.

This clonotype was detected ten times or more. The chain uses TRBV27 and TRBJ2-7, with no clear D. CDR3 length: 12 amino acids. Trimming stripped 5 bases from V and 3 bases from J, with 8 bases between. CDR1 and CDR2 (germline): MNHEY, SMNVEV (reference sequence). The CDR3 region has the DNA TGTGCCAGCAGTGTGGGTAGCTACGAGCAGTACTTC. It codes for CASSVGSYEQYF.

A word on this clonotype: A much larger clone lies one base from this, so it may be a read error. The V and J genes are TRBV27 and TRBJ1-1; no firm D call. The CDR3 contains 14 residues. Germline V gene sequence: CDR1 MNHEY, CDR2 SMNVEV (reference sequence). Trimming took off 5 bases at V and 4 bases at J, with 14 bases between the two ends. DNA for the CDR3: TGTGCCAGCAGTACCTGGACCGGTTCCACTGAAGCTTTCTTT. Protein sequence: CASSTWTGSTEAFF.

This clonotype was seen repeatedly, ten times or more. The V and J genes are TRBV7-2 and TRBJ1-4, with 9 nucleotides matching TRBD1. CDR1 is SGHTA, CDR2 FQGNSA, per germline. The CDR3 spans 12 residues. V dropped 6 bases and J dropped 7; count of bases not matched to a gene: 0. The CDR3 region is CASRQGAEKLFF. CDR3 coding DNA: TGTGCCAGCAGACAGGGGGCTGAAAAACTGTTTTTT.

This clonotype was counted ten times or more. The chain carries TRBV6-2 or TRBV6-3 and TRBJ2-7; 8 bases are a match to TRBD1. Per germline, CDR1 MNHEY and CDR2 SVGEGT. This CDR3 spans 12 amino acids. With V trimmed by 6 bases and J by 6 bases, 4 bases remained unmatched. The CDR3 bases are TGTGCCAGCAGATTGGACAGGGCCGAGCAGTACTTC. This encodes CASRLDRAEQYF.

This clonotype was detected many times. This chain links TRBV6-2 or TRBV6-3 with TRBJ2-3, with no clear D. This CDR3 region has 15 residues. In germline, CDR1 is MNHEY, CDR2 SVGEGT. V was clipped by 8 bases and J by 4 bases, with 19 bases between them. CDR3 sequence: CASLSSGLVADTQYF. The CDR3 coding sequence is TGTGCCAGCCTCTCCTCTGGTCTCGTGGCAGATACGCAGTATTTT.

This clonotype was seen once. The rearrangement uses TRBV7-9 and TRBJ1-1; unclear D gene. In germline, CDR1 is SEHNR, CDR2 FQNEAQ (reference sequence). CDR3 size: 17 residues. Trimming removed 2 bases from V and 0 bases from J, with 16 bases in between. CDR3 nucleotide sequence: TGTGCCAGCAGCTTATATAGGCCTGGAATCATGAACACTGAAGCTTTCTTT. Amino acid sequence: CASSLYRPGIMNTEAFF.

On this clonotype: The junction departs from the called germline gene at one end, perhaps through a read error. V usage is TRBV7-9 and J usage is TRBJ1-4; D is undetermined. CDR1 and CDR2 (germline): SEHNR, FQNEAQ (reference sequence). CDR3 length: 15 residues. DNA of the CDR3: TGTGCCAGCAGCCCCCCGGCGAGGGATGATGAAAAACCGTTTTTT. Translating gives CASSPPARDDEKPFF.

In this sample, this clonotype turned up many times. The V and J genes are TRBV4-1 and TRBJ2-7, with 10 bases aligning to TRBD1. J lost 7 bases, V lost 0 bases, and 6 bases had no gene match. Germline-derived CDR1 and CDR2 are MGHRA and YSYEKL. This CDR3 region has 15 residues. The CDR3 reads CASSQERTGGWEQYF. The DNA for the CDR3 is TGCGCCAGCAGCCAAGAAAGGACAGGGGGGTGGGAGCAGTACTTC.

This clonotype came up many times. This chain links TRBV7-9 with TRBJ2-7; the D gene could be TRBD1 or TRBD2 (5 bases each). CDR1 is SEHNR, CDR2 FQNEAQ, per germline (reference sequence). The V and J ends lost 2 bases and 4 bases respectively, with 15 bases between them. This CDR3 is 15 amino acids long. CDR3 coding DNA: TGTGCCAGCAGCTTATTCCGGGACCAAAGGTACGAGCAGTACTTC. Translation: CASSLFRDQRYEQYF.

There are many counts of this clonotype. V is TRBV13 and J is TRBJ2-5; D gene uncertain. CDR1 PRHDT and CDR2 FYEKMQ come from the germline V gene (reference sequence). Trimming cost V 0 bases and J 5 bases, with 7 bases left between them. This CDR3 has 13 amino acids. The CDR3 sequence: CASSLGLTETQYF. The CDR3 nucleotides are TGTGCCAGCAGCTTAGGACTCACGGAGACCCAGTACTTC.

In this sample, this clonotype turned up many times. The chain links TRBV4-3 to TRBJ2-7; TRBD2 might be the D (6 bases). V lost 1 base, J lost 1 base, and 14 bases lay in between. Germline V gene data show CDR1 as LGHNA and CDR2 as YSLEER. The CDR3 is made up of 16 amino acids. CDR3 in DNA: TGCGCCAGCAGCCAAGGAGTGGCTAGCGCTTCCTACGAGCAGTACTTC. Translating gives CASSQGVASASYEQYF.

Note on this clonotype: A read error may explain this, as a much larger clone is one base away. The genes are TRBV12-3 or TRBV12-4 and TRBJ2-7; D is undetermined. This CDR3 is built from 12 residues. CDR3 coding DNA: TGTGCCAGCAGTGCTCGACCCTACGAGCGGTACTTC. Amino acid sequence: CASSARPYERYF.

This clonotype was counted ten times or more. V is TRBV4-3 and J is TRBJ2-5; no firm D call. This CDR3 is built from 15 residues. Between the trimmed V and J ends, which lost 1 base and 9 bases, there was a span of 18 bases. Germline V lookup: CDR1 LGHNA, CDR2 YSLEER. CDR3 region: CASSQASTGPLPQYF. Written as DNA, the CDR3 is TGCGCCAGCAGCCAAGCGTCAACCGGCCCCCTACCCCAGTACTTC.

This clonotype was found many times. V usage is TRBV7-9 and J usage is TRBJ1-1, with D possibly TRBD1 on 6 matching bases. Trimming took 1 base from V and 4 from J, leaving 13 bases between them. Looked up from germline, CDR1 is SEHNR and CDR2 is FQNEAQ (reference sequence). The CDR3 has 15 amino acids. CDR3 DNA: TGTGCCAGCAGCTTAGAGTTAGGGGGACCCACTGAAGCTTTCTTT. It specifies CASSLELGGPTEAFF. The whole variable domain, remainder taken from reference TRBV7-9 and TRBJ1-1, is DTGVSQNPRHKITKRGQNVTFRCDPISEHNRLYWYRQTLGQGPEFLTYFQNEAQLEKSRLLSDRFSAERPKGSFSTLEIQRTEQGDSAMYLCASSLELGGPTEAFFGQGTRLTVV.

This clonotype was observed at least ten times. The rearrangement links TRBV12-3 or TRBV12-4 to TRBJ2-5, with a tentative D call TRBD2 (7 bases). The CDR3 is made up of 13 amino acids. V gave up 5 bases and J gave up 5 bases, with 12 bases separating them. In DNA form, the CDR3 reads TGTGCCAGCAGTCCGGGGAGGGGGGAGACCCAGTACTTC. Its translation: CASSPGRGETQYF.

This clonotype was found many times. The chain combines TRBV6-5 with TRBJ2-2, with TRBD2 identical over 9 bases. The V gene's germline CDR1 is MNHEY and CDR2 SVGAGI. The CDR3 is 16 amino acids. The ends lost 7 bases at V and 0 bases at J; junction bases unmatched: 6. Here the CDR3 reads CASNKGLATNTGELFF. The CDR3 DNA reads as TGTGCCAGCAACAAAGGACTAGCGACGAACACCGGGGAGCTGTTTTTT.